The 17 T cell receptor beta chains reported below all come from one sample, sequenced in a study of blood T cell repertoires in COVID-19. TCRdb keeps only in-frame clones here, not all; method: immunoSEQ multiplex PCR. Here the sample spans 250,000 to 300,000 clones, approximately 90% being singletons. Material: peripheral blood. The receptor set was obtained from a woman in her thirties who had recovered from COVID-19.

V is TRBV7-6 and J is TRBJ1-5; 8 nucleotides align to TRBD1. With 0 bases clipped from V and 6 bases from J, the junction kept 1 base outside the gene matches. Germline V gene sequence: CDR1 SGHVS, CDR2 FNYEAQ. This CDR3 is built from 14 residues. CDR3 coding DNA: TGTGCCAGCAGCTTAGCAACAGGGGGTCAGCCCCAGCATTTT. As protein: CASSLATGGQPQHF.

The CDR3, as DNA: TGTGCCAGTAGCCGCGGGGCACAAAACACCATATATTTT. Protein product: CASSRGAQNTIYF. The gene calls are TRBV19 and TRBJ1-3; D possibly corresponds to TRBD1 (5 bases). CDR1 and CDR2 (germline): LNHDA, SQIVND (reference sequence). V was shortened by 6 bases and J by 6 bases, with 12 bases between the two germline ends. The CDR3 covers 13 residues.

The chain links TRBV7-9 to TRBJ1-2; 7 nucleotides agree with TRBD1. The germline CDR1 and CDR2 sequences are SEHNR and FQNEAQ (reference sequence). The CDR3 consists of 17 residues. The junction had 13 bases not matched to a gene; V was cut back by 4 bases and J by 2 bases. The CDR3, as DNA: TGTGCCAGCAGCTCGAAGGGAACAGGGGCTGGCAACTATGGCTACACCTTC. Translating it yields CASSSKGTGAGNYGYTF.

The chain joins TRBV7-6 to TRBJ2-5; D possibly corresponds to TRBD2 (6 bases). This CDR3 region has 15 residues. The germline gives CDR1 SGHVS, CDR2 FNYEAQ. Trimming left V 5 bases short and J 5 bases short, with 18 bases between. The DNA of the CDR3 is TGTGCCAGCAGCCACTTTGCGGGTGGGGGGGAGACCCAGTACTTC. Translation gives CASSHFAGGGETQYF.

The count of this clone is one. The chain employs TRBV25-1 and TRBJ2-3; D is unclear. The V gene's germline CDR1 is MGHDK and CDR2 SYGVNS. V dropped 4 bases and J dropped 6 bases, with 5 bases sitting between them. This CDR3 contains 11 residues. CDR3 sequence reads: CASSGVDTQYF. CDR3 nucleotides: TGTGCCAGCAGTGGAGTGGATACGCAGTATTTT.

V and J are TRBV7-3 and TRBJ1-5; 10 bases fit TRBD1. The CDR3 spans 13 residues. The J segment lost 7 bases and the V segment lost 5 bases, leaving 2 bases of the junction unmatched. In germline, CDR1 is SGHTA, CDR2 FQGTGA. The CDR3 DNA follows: TGTGCCAGCAGCCGGGACAGGGGCCAGCCCCAGCATTTT. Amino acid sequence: CASSRDRGQPQHF. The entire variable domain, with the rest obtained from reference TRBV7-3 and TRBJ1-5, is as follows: GAGVSQTPSNKVTEKGKYVELRCDPISGHTALYWYRQSLGQGPEFLIYFQGTGAADDSGLPNDRFFAVRPEGSVSTLKIQRTERGDSAVYLCASSRDRGQPQHFGDGTRLSIL.

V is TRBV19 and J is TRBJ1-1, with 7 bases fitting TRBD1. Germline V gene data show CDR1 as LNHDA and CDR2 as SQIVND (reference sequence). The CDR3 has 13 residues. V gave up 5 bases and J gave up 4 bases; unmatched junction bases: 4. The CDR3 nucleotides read TGTGCCAGTAGTGAGGGGGCCGGCACTGAAGCTTTCTTT. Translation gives CASSEGAGTEAFF. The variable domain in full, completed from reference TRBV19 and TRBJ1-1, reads DGGITQSPKYLFRKEGQNVTLSCEQNLNHDAMYWYRQDPGQGLRLIYYSQIVNDFQKGDIAEGYSVSREKKESFPLTVTSAQKNPTAFYLCASSEGAGTEAFFGQGTRLTVV.

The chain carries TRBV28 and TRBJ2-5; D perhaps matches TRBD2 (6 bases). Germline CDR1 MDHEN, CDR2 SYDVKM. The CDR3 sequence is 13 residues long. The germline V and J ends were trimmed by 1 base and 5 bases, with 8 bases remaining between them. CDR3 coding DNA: TGTGCCAGCAGTTTATCGGGGAGGGAGACCCAGTACTTC. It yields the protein CASSLSGRETQYF.

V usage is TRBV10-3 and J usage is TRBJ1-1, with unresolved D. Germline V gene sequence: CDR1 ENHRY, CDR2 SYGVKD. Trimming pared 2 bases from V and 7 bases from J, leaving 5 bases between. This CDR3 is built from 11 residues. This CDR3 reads CAISEGGEAFF. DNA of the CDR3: TGTGCCATCAGTGAGGGCGGTGAAGCTTTCTTT.

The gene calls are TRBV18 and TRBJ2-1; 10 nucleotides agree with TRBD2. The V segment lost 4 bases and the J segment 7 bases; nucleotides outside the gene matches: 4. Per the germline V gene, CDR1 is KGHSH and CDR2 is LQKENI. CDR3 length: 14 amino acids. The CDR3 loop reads CASSLTSGPNEQFF. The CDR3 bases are TGTGCCAGCTCACTGACTAGCGGGCCTAATGAGCAGTTCTTC. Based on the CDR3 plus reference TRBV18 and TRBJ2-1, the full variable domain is NAGVMQNPRHLVRRRGQEARLRCSPMKGHSHVYWYRQLPEEGLKFMVYLQKENIIDESGMPKERFSAEFPKEGPSILRIQQVVRGDSAAYFCASSLTSGPNEQFFGPGTRLTVL.

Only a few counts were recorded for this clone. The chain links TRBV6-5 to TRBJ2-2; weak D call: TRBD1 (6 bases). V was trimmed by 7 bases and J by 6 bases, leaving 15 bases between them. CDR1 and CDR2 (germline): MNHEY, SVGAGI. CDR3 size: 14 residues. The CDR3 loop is CASKLNRDPGELFF. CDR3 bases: TGTGCCAGCAAATTAAACAGGGACCCCGGGGAGCTGTTTTTT.

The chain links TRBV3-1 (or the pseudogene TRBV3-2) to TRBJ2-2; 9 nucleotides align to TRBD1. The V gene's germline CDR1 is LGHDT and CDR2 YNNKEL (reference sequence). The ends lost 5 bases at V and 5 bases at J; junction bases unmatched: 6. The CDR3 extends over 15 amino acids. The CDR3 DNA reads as TGTGCCAGCAGCAGACAGGGGGTTGGTACCGGGGAGCTGTTTTTT. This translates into CASSRQGVGTGELFF.

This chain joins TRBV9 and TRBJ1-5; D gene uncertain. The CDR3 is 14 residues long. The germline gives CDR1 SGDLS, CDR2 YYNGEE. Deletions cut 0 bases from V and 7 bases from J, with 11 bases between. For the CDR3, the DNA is TGTGCCAGCAGCGTAGACGGGGATAAACAGCCCCAGCATTTT. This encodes CASSVDGDKQPQHF.

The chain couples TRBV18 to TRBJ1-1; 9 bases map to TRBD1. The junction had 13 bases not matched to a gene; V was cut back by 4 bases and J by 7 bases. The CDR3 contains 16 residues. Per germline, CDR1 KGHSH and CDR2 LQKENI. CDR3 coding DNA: TGTGCCAGCTCACTTAATCTGGGACAGGGAAAGAGTGAAGCTTTCTTT. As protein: CASSLNLGQGKSEAFF.

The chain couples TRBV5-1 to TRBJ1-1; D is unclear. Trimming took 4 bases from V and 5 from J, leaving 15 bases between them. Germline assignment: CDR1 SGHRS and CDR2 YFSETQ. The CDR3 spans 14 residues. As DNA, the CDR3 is TGCGCCAGCAGCCCGACGGGGAGTCCAACTGAAGCTTTCTTT. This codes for CASSPTGSPTEAFF.

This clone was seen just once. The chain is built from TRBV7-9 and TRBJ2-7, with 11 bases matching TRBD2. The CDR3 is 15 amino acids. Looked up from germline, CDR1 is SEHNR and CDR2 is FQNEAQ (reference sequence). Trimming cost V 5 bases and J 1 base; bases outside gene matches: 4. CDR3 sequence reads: CASSILAGVSYEQYF. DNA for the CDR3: TGTGCCAGCAGCATACTAGCGGGGGTTTCCTACGAGCAGTACTTC.

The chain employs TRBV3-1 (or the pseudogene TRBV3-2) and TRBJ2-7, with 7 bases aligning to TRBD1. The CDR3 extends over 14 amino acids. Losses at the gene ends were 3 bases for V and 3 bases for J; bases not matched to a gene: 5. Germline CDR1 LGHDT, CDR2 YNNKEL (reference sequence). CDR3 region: CASSQQGGDYEQYF. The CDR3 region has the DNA TGTGCCAGCAGCCAGCAAGGGGGCGACTACGAGCAGTACTTC.